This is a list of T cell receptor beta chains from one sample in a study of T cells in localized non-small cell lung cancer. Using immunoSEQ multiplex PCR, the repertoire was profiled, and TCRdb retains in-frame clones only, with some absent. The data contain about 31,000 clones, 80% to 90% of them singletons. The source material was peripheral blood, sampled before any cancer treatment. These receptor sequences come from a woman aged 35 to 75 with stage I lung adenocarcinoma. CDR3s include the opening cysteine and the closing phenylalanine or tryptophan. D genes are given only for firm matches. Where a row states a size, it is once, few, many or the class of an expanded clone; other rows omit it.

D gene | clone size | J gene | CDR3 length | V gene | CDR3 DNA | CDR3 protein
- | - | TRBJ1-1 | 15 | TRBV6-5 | TGTGCCAGCACTACTATCGCATCGGGGAACACTGAAGCTTTCTTT | CASTTIASGNTEAFF
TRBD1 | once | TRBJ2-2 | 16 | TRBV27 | TGTGCCAGCAGTCTCGAGGGGGCGTGGAGCACCGGGGAGCTGTTTTTT | CASSLEGAWSTGELFF
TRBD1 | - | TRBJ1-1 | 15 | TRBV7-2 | TGTGCCAGCAGCCCCCCGGGACAGGGGAACACTGAAGCTTTCTTT | CASSPPGQGNTEAFF
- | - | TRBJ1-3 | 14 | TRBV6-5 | TGTGCCACCTCGACAGGCCTTCTCGGAAACACCATATATTTT | CATSTGLLGNTIYF
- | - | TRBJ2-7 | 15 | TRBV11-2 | TGTGCCAGCAGCTTACAGGGATCCCTCTCCTACGAGCAGTACTTC | CASSLQGSLSYEQYF
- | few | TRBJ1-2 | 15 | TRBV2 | TGTGCCAGCAGTGATCGAGGGGCGAGTTACTATGGCTACACCTTC | CASSDRGASYYGYTF
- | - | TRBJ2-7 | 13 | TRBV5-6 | TGTGCCAGCAGCTGGGTTCGCGGTTACGAGCAGTACTTC | CASSWVRGYEQYF
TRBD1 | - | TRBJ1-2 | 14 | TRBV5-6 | TGTGCCAGCAGTCGACGGACAGGGGGGTATGGCTACACCTTC | CASSRRTGGYGYTF
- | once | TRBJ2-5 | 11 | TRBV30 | TGTGCCTGGAGTGTAAGCGAGACCCAGTACTTC | CAWSVSETQYF
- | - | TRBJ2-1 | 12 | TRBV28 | TGTGCCAGCACCGAGACTAGGAATGAGCAGTTCTTC | CASTETRNEQFF
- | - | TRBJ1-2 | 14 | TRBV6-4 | TGTGCCAGCAGTGACGACGGGAAAAGGGGTGGCTACACCTTC | CASSDDGKRGGYTF
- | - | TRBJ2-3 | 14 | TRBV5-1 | TGCGCCAGCAGCTTGGCTTCGGGGGTGGATACGCAGTATTTT | CASSLASGVDTQYF
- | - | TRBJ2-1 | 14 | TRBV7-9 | TGTGCCAGCAGCTCGCGCTGGGGTCGGTTCGAGCAGTTCTTC | CASSSRWGRFEQFF
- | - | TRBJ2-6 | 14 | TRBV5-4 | TGTGCCAGCAGCAAGGATCCTGGGGCCAACGTCCTGACTTTC | CASSKDPGANVLTF
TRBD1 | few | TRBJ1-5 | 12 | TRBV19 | TGTGCCAGCGACAGGGTTCGTCAGCCCCAGCATTTT | CASDRVRQPQHF
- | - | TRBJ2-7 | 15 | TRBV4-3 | TGCGCCAGCAGCCTCCAAGAGGATCTTCCCTACGAGCAGTACTTC | CASSLQEDLPYEQYF
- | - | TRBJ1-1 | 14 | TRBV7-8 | TGTGCCAGCAGCCCCAATCAGGACGGCACTGAAGCTTTCTTT | CASSPNQDGTEAFF
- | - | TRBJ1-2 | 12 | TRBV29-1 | TGCAGCGTTGAAAAAGGGGGCTATGGCTACACCTTC | CSVEKGGYGYTF
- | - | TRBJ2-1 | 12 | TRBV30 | TGTGCCTGGAGTTGGGGGCAGGATGAGCAGTTCTTC | CAWSWGQDEQFF
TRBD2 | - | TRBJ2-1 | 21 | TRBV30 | TGTGCCTGGAGTACGCGTACAGGGGGCTTACTTGGACTAGCGGGAGGGAATGAGCAGTTCTTC | CAWSTRTGGLLGLAGGNEQFF
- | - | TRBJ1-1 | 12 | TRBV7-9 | TGTGCCAGCAGCCACGGACCGACGGGAGCTTTCTTT | CASSHGPTGAFF
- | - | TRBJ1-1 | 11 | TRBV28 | TGTGCCAGCCCGGGCGGGGGTAAAGCTTTCTTT | CASPGGGKAFF
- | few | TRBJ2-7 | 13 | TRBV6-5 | TGTGCCAGCAGTCCCGCGGGGCCCCACGAGCAGTACTTC | CASSPAGPHEQYF
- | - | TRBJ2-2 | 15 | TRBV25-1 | TGTGCCAGCAGTGAATCTGGGAGACACACCGGGGAGCTGTTTTTT | CASSESGRHTGELFF
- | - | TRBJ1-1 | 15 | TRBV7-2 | TGTGCCAGCAGCTTAGCTTCTGGCGTGAACACTGAAGCTTTCTTT | CASSLASGVNTEAFF
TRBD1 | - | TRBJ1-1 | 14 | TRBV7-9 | TGTGCCAGCAGCACGGGACAGCCGAACACTGAAGCTTTCTTT | CASSTGQPNTEAFF
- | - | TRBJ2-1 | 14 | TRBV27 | TGTGCCAGCAGTCAGAACGCACCCTACAATGAGCAGTTCTTC | CASSQNAPYNEQFF
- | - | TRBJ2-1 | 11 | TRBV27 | TGTGCCAGCAGTTGGGCCAATGAGCAGTTCTTC | CASSWANEQFF
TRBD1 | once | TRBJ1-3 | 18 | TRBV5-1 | TGCGCCAGCAGCTTGGCCAGAGGGGGCAAGTTCTCCGGAAACACCATATATTTT | CASSLARGGKFSGNTIYF
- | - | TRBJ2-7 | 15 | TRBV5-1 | TGCGCCAGCAGCCAAGGCACTTCCAGCTCCTACGAGCAGTACTTC | CASSQGTSSSYEQYF
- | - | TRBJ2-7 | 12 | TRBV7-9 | TGTGCCAGCAGCTCAAATAACTACGAGCAGTACTTC | CASSSNNYEQYF
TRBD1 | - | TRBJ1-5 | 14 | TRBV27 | TGTGCCAGAGGGACAGGGGGAGGTTATCAGCCCCAGCATTTT | CARGTGGGYQPQHF
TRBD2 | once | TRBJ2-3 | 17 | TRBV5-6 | TGTGCCAGCCGGCGGACTAGCGCTTACTTTAGCACAGATACGCAGTATTTT | CASRRTSAYFSTDTQYF
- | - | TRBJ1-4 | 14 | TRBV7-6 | TGTGCCAGCAGCTTAGCAGGGCAATCCGAAAAACTGTTTTTT | CASSLAGQSEKLFF
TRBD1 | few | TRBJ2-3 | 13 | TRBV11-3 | TGTGCCAGCCGGGACAGGAGCACAGATACGCAGTATTTT | CASRDRSTDTQYF
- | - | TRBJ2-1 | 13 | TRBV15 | TGTGCCACCAGCGGGTCGGACGATAATGAGCAGTTCTTC | CATSGSDDNEQFF
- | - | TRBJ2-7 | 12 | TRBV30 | TGTGCCTGGAGTGGCCGGGGCTACGAGCAGTACTTC | CAWSGRGYEQYF
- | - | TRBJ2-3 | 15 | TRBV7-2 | TGTGCCAGCAGTCCTAGGTGGGGGGGCACAGATACGCAGTATTTT | CASSPRWGGTDTQYF
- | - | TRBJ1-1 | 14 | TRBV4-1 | TGCGCCAGCAGCCAAGATCAAGAGGACACTGAAGCTTTCTTT | CASSQDQEDTEAFF
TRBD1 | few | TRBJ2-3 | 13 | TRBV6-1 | TGTGCCAGCAGTCCCGGGACAGACCCGACGCAGTATTTT | CASSPGTDPTQYF
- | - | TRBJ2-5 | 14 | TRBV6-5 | TGTGCCAGCAGTTGGGCCTCCCATGGGGAGACCCAGTACTTC | CASSWASHGETQYF
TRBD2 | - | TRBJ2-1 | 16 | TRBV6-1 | TGTGCCAGCAGTGACCCTCTAGCGGTTATCTACAATGAGCAGTTCTTC | CASSDPLAVIYNEQFF
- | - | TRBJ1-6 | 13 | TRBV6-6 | TGTGCCAGCAGGCCTCGGGGGACAAGACCCCTCCACTTT | CASRPRGTRPLHF
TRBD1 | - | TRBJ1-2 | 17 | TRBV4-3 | TGCGCCAGCAGCCCAGAAGGGACAGGGGGGATTTGGGATGGCTACACCTTC | CASSPEGTGGIWDGYTF
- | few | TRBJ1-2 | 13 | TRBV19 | TGTGCCAGTAGTATACAGGGTACCTATGGCTACACCTTC | CASSIQGTYGYTF
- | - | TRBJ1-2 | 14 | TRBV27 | TGTGCCAGCACCCCGGGTTTGAGGTTCGGTGGCTACACCTTC | CASTPGLRFGGYTF
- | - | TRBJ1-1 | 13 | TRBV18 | TGTGCCAGCTCCGAGGGGGGGAACACTGAAGCTTTCTTT | CASSEGGNTEAFF
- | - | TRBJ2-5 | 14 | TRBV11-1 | TGTGCCAGCAGCCCAAGGACAGAAAGGGAGACCCAGTACTTC | CASSPRTERETQYF
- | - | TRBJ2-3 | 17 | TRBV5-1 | TGCGCCAGCAGCTTGTTGGGCGGGGTCGGGGGCACAGATACGCAGTATTTT | CASSLLGGVGGTDTQYF
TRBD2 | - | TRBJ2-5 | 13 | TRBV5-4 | TGTGCCAGCAGCTGGACTAGCGGAGAGACCCAGTACTTC | CASSWTSGETQYF
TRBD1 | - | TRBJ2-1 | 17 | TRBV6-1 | TGTGCCAGCAGTGAGTACAGGGGGCCACCCCCACGGAATGAGCAGTTCTTC | CASSEYRGPPPRNEQFF
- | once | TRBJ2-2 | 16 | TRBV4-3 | TGCGCCAGCAGCCAAGGAAGAGGCTTTGGGACCGGGGAGCTGTTTTTT | CASSQGRGFGTGELFF
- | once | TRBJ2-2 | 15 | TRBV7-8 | TGTGCCAGCAGCTTAAGTCAGGTGAACACCGGGGAGCTGTTTTTT | CASSLSQVNTGELFF
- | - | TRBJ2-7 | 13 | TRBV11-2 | TGTGCCAGCAGCTGGGACTTTGCCTACGAGCAGTACTTC | CASSWDFAYEQYF
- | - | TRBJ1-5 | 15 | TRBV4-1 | TGCGCCAGCAGCCCCTCCGGGACAAGGGTTCAGCCCCAGCATTTT | CASSPSGTRVQPQHF
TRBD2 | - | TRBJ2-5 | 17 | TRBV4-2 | TGTGCCAGCAGCCAAGGGGACTATGGGGGTGGGGTAGAGACCCAGTACTTC | CASSQGDYGGGVETQYF
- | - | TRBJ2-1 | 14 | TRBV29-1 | TGCAGCGCTGTTTCAGACAGCTCCTACAATGAGCAGTTCTTC | CSAVSDSSYNEQFF